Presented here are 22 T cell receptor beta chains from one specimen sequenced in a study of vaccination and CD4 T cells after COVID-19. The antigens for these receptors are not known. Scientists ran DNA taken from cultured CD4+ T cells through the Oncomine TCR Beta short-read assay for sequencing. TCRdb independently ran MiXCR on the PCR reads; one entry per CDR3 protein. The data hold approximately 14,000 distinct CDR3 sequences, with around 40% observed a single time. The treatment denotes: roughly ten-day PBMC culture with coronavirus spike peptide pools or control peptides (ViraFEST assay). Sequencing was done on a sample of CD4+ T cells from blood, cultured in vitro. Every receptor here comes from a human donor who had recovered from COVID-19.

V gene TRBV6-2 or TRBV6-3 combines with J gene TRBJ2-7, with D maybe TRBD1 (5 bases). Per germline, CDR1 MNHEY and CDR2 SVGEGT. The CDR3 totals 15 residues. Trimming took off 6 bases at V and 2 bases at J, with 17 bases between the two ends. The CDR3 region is CASRPQWTSTYEQYF. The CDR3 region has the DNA TGTGCCAGCAGACCCCAATGGACATCCACCTACGAGCAGTACTTC.

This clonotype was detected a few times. The CDR3 nucleotides are TGCGCCAGCAGTGAGTCAGGGAAACGGACGGTGAACACTGAAGCTTTCTTT. This sequence encodes CASSESGKRTVNTEAFF. The chain has TRBV10-1 and TRBJ1-1, with D unresolved. The V gene's germline CDR1 is WNHNN and CDR2 SYGVQD (reference sequence). Trimming removed 0 bases at V and 0 bases at J, with 14 bases between. The CDR3 contains 17 residues.

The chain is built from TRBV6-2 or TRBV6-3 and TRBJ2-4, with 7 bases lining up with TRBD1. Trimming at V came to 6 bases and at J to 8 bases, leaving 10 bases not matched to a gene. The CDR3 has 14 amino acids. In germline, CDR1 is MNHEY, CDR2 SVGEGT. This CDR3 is CASRNRGRAYIQYF. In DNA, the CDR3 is TGTGCCAGCAGGAACAGGGGAAGGGCGTACATTCAGTACTTC.

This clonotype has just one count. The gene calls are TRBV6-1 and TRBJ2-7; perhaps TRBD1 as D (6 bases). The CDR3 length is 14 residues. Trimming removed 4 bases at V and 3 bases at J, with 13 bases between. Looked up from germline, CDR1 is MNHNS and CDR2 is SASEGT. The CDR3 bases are TGTGCCAGCAGTGTTGCAGGGGTGGACTACGAGCAGTACTTC. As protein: CASSVAGVDYEQYF.

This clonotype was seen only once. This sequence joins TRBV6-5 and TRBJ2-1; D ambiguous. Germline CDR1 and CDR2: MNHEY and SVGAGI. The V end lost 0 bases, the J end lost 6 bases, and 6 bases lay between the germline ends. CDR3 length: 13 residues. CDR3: CASSYSMGNEQFF. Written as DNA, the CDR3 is TGTGCCAGCAGTTACTCGATGGGCAATGAGCAGTTCTTC.

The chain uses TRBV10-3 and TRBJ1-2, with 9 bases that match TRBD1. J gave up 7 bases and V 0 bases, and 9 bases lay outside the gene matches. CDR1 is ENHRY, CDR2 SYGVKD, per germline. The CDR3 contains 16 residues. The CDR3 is CAISESTGGTGSGYTF. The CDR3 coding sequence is TGTGCCATCAGTGAGTCGACGGGGGGGACAGGGTCTGGCTACACCTTC.

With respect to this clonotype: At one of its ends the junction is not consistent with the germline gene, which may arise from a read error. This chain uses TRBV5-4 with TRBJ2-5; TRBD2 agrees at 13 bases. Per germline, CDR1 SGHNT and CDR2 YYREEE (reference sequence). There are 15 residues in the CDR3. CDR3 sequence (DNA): TGCGCCAGCAGCAAAGGACTAGCGGGAGAAAAGACCCAGTACTTC. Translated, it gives CASSKGLAGEKTQYF.

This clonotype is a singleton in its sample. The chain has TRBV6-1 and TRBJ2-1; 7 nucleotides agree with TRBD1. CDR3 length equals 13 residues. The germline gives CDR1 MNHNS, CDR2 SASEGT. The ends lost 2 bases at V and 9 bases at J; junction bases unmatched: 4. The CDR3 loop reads CASSEIQGVEQFF. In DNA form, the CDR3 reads TGTGCCAGCAGTGAAATCCAGGGGGTTGAGCAGTTCTTC.

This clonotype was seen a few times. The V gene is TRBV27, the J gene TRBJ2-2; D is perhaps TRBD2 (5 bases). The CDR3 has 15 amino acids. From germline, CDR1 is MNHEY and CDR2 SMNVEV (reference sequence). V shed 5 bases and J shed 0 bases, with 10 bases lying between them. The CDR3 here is CASSREITNTGELFF. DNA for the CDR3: TGTGCCAGCAGTCGGGAAATTACGAACACCGGGGAGCTGTTTTTT.

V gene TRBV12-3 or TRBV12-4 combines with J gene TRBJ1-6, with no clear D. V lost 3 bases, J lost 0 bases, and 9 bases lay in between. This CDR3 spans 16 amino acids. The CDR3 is CASSFRASSYNSPLHF. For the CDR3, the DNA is TGTGCCAGCAGTTTTCGTGCTTCCTCCTATAATTCACCCCTCCACTTT.

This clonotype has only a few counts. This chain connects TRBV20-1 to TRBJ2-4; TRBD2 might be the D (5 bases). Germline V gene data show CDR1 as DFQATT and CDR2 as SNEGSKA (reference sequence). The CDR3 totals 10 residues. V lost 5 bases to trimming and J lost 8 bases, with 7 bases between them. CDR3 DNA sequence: TGCAGTGCTTCGGAGGACATTCAGTACTTC. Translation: CSASEDIQYF.

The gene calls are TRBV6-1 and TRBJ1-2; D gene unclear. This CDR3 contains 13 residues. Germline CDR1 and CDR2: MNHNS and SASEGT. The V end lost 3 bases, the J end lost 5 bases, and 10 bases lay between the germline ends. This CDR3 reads CASSEVARYGYTF. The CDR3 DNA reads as TGTGCCAGCAGTGAGGTGGCAAGATATGGCTACACCTTC.

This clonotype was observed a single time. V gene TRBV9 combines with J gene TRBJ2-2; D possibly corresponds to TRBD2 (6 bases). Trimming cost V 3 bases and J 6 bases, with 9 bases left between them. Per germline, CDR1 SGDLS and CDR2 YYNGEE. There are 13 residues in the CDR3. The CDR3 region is CASSATSSGELFF. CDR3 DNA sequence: TGTGCCAGCAGCGCGACTAGTTCCGGGGAGCTGTTTTTT.

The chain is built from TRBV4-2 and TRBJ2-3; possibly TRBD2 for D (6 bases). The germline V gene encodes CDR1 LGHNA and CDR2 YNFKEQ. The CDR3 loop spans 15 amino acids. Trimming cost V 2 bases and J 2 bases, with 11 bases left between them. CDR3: CASSQIADTTDTQYF. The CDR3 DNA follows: TGTGCCAGCAGCCAAATAGCGGACACCACAGATACGCAGTATTTT.

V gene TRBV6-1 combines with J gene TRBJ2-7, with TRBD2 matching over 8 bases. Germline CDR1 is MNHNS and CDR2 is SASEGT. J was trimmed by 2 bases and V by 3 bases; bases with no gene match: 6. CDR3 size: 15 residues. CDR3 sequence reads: CASSDGSGEAYEQYF. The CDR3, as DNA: TGTGCCAGCAGTGACGGTAGCGGGGAGGCCTACGAGCAGTACTTC.

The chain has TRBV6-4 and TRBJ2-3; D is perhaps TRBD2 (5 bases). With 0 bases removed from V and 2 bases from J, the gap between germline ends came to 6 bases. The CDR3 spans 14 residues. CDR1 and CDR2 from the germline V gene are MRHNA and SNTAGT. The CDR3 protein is CASSDSGDTDTQYF. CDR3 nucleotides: TGTGCCAGCAGTGACTCGGGAGACACAGATACGCAGTATTTT.

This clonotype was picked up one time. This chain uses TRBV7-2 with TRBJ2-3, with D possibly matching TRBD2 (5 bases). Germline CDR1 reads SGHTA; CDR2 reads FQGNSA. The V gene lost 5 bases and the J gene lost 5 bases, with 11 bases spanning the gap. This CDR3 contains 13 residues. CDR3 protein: CASSAGREDTQYF. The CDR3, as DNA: TGTGCCAGCAGCGCAGGACGGGAAGATACGCAGTATTTT.

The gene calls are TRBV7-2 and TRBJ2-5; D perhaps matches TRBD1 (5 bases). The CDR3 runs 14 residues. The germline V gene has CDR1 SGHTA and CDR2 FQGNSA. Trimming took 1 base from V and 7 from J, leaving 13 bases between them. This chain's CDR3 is CASSLGPLQGTQYF. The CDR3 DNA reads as TGTGCCAGCAGCTTAGGCCCGCTCCAGGGGACCCAGTACTTC.

The CDR3 sequence: CASSSSGTSRETQYF. The CDR3 bases are TGCGCCAGCAGCTCGTCCGGGACTAGCAGAGAGACCCAGTACTTC. The chain is built from TRBV5-1 and TRBJ2-5, with TRBD2 matching 9 bases. The V segment lost 3 bases and the J segment 4 bases; nucleotides outside the gene matches: 7. Germline V gives CDR1 SGHRS, CDR2 YFSETQ. The length of the CDR3 is 15 residues.

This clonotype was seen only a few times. CDR3 bases: TGTGCCAGCGGACAGGGAGGCGTCCTGACTTTC. Translating it yields CASGQGGVLTF. V gene TRBV5-6 combines with J gene TRBJ2-6; TRBD1 agrees at 8 bases. This CDR3 region has 11 residues. Looked up from germline, CDR1 is SGHDT and CDR2 is YYEEEE. After removal of 7 bases from V and 12 bases from J, the junction contained 3 bases not matched to a gene.

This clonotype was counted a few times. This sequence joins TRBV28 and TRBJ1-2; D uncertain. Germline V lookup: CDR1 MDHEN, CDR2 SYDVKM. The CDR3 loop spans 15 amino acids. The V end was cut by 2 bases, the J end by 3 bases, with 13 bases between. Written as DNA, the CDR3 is TGTGCCAGCAGTTTACCCCTCGCTAGGGACTATGGCTACACCTTC. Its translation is CASSLPLARDYGYTF.

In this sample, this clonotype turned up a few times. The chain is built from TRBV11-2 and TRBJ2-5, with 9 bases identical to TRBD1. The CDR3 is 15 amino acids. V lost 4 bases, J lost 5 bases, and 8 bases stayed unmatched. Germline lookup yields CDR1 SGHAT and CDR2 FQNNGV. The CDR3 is CASSYRDREGETQYF. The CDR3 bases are TGTGCCAGCAGCTACCGGGACAGGGAAGGCGAGACCCAGTACTTC.